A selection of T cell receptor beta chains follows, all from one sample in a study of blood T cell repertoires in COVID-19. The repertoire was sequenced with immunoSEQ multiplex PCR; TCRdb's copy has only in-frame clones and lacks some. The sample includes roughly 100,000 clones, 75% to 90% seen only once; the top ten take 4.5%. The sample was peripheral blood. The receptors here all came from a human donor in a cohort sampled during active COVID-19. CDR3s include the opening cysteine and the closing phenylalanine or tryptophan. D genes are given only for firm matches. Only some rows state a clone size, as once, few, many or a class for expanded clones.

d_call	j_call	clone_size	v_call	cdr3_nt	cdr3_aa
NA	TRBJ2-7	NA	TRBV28	TGTGCCAGCAAGGGCGGGGGCCACGCCTACGAGCAGTACTTC	CASKGGGHAYEQYF
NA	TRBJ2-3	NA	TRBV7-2	TGTGCCAGCAGCTTACCCCCAGGTGGGCAGTATTTT	CASSLPPGGQYF
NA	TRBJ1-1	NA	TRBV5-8	TGTGCCAGCAGCAAACGGCCTCGGGATGGTCACACTGAAGCTTTCTTT	CASSKRPRDGHTEAFF
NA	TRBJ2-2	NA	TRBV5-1	TGCGCCAGCAGCAGCCTGGGACAAGCGAACACCGGGGAGCTGTTTTTT	CASSSLGQANTGELFF
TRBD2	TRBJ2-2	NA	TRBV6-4	TGTGCCAGCAGTGACGGTGTAGGGAGGGCCACCGGGGAGCTGTTTTTT	CASSDGVGRATGELFF
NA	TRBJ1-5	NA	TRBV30	TGTGCCTGGAGTGCCGGGGGGGGGAGCAATCAGCCCCAGCATTTT	CAWSAGGGSNQPQHF
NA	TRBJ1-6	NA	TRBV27	TGTGCCAGACCTCAGGGAACCCCTATGGGTTCACCCCTCCACTTT	CARPQGTPMGSPLHF
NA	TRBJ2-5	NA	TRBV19	TGTGCCAGTAGTAGTCCCGGCGGCCCGCTCAGAGAGACCCAGTACTTC	CASSSPGGPLRETQYF
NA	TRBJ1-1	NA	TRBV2	TGTGCCAGCAGTGGGGGCAGGGGCACTGAAGCTTTCTTT	CASSGGRGTEAFF
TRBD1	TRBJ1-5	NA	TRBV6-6	TGTGCCAGCAGTTACTCGACGGGACAGGGGGACTTCCCCCAGCATTTT	CASSYSTGQGDFPQHF
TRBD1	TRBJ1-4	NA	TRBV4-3	TGCGCCAGCAGCCAAGAGGGGTCCCCGAAGGGGGCAGGGGGTGAAAAACTGTTTTTT	CASSQEGSPKGAGGEKLFF
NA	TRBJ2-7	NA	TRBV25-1	TGTGCCAGCAGTGAATATCCGCGGGGGCCCCGTCCCGAGCAGTACTTC	CASSEYPRGPRPEQYF
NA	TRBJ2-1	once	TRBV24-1	TGTGCCACCAGTGATCCCGGGACTCCTGTGGATGAGCAGTTCTTC	CATSDPGTPVDEQFF
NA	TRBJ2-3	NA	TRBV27	TGTGCCAGCAGAAGACAGGCGATGCTTAGCACAGATACGCAGTATTTT	CASRRQAMLSTDTQYF
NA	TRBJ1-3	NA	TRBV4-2	TGTGCCAGCGGCGCCGGGATTCCTGGAAACACCATATATTTT	CASGAGIPGNTIYF
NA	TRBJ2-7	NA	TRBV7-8	TGTGCCAGCAGCTTAGTCGGCAGGTCTCACGAGCAGTACTTC	CASSLVGRSHEQYF
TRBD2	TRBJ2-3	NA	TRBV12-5	TGTGCTAGTGGTTTGGTAGCGGGGGTCACAGATACGCAGTATTTT	CASGLVAGVTDTQYF
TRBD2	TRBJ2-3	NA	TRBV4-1	TGCGCCAGCAGCCAAGCACGAGCGGGGGGACCAGATACGCAGTATTTT	CASSQARAGGPDTQYF
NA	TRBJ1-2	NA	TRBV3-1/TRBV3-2	TGTGCCAGCAGCCATTTTGCCCCCCAACAGGTGCTAGGCGGCTACACCTTC	CASSHFAPQQVLGGYTF
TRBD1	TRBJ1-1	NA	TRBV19	TGTGCCAGCGGGGACAGGGGGCACACTGAAGCTTTCTTT	CASGDRGHTEAFF
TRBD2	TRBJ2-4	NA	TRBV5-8	TGTGCCAGCACCCGCGAACTAGCGGGGGCCATTCTGGCCAAAAACATTCAGTACTTC	CASTRELAGAILAKNIQYF
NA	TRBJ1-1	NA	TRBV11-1	TGTGCCAGCAGCTCCACAGGGAGGGGGGCAGAAGCTTTCTTT	CASSSTGRGAEAFF
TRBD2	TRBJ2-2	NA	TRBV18	TGTGCCAGCTCACCATTGGGACTAGCGGGGGCCTACACCGGGGAGCTGTTTTTT	CASSPLGLAGAYTGELFF
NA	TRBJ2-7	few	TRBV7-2	TGTGCCAGCAGCTTAGACGGCGGCTCCTACGAGCAGTACTTC	CASSLDGGSYEQYF
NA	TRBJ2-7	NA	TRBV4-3	TGCGCCAGCAGCCCCTTAGGAGGAAACGCCTACGAGCAGTACTTC	CASSPLGGNAYEQYF
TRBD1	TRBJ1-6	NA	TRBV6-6	TGTGCCAGCAGTCGGATACCTACCGGGACAGGGACGCATTCACCCCTCCACTTT	CASSRIPTGTGTHSPLHF
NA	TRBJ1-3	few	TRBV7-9	TGTGCCAGCAGCTTAAATTCAGGCTCTGGAAACACCATATATTTT	CASSLNSGSGNTIYF
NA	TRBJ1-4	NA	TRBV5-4	TGTGCCAGCAGCTTGGCCGGACAGTCAACTAATGAAAAACTGTTTTTT	CASSLAGQSTNEKLFF
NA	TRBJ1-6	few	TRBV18	TGTGCCAGCTCACCACCCCTGCAGGGCGTTAATTCACCCCTCCACTTT	CASSPPLQGVNSPLHF
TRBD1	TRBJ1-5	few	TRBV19	TGTGCCAGTAGTAAGAAGGGGGCTCATCAGCCCCAGCATTTT	CASSKKGAHQPQHF
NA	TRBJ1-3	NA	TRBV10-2	TGCGCCAGCAGTGATTCCCGGCGAAGGGGGTCAGGAAACACCATATATTTT	CASSDSRRRGSGNTIYF
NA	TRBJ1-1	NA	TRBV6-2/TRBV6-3	TGTGCCAGCAGTTACCCCCGTCGGGGGGCGCCGGGAGTGGCCACTGAAGCTTTCTTT	CASSYPRRGAPGVATEAFF
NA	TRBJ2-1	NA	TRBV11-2	TGTGCCAGCAGCTTCGGGATGGACAGCTCCTACAATGAGCAGTTCTTC	CASSFGMDSSYNEQFF
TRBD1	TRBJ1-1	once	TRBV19	TGTGCCAGTAGTATACTGGACAGGGAAACTGAAGCTTTCTTT	CASSILDRETEAFF
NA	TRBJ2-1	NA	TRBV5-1	TGCGCCAGCAGCTTGTTTTCTCCGGGATACAATGAGCAGTTCTTC	CASSLFSPGYNEQFF
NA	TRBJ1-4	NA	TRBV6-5	TGTGCCAGCAGTTACACGGCGGAGGAAAAACTGTTTTTT	CASSYTAEEKLFF
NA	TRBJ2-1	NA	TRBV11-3	TGTGCCAGCAGCTACTACGACCCCCAGAATGAGCAGTTCTTC	CASSYYDPQNEQFF
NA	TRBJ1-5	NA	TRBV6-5	TGTGCCAGCTTTTTACTGGGCAGCAATCAGCCCCAGCATTTT	CASFLLGSNQPQHF
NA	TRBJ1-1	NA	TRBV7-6	TGTGCCAGCTTCGCTGCTCCGGGGGACACTGAAGCTTTCTTT	CASFAAPGDTEAFF
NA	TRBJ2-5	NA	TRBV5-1	TGCGCCAGCAGCTTGCTGACTCATCAAGAGACCCAGTACTTC	CASSLLTHQETQYF
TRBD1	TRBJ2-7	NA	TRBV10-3	TGTGCCATCAGTGAGGGGACAGACCACGAGCAGTACTTC	CAISEGTDHEQYF
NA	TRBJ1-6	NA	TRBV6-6	TGTGCCAGCGGCGACCCGACAGGCGCAAATTCACCCCTCCACTTT	CASGDPTGANSPLHF
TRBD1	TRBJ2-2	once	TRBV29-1	TGCAGCGTGACCGGGACAGGGAACACCGGGGAGCTGTTTTTT	CSVTGTGNTGELFF
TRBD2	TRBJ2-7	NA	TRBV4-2	TGTGCCAGCAGCCAAGGGACTAGCGGGGTGTACGAGCAGTACTTC	CASSQGTSGVYEQYF